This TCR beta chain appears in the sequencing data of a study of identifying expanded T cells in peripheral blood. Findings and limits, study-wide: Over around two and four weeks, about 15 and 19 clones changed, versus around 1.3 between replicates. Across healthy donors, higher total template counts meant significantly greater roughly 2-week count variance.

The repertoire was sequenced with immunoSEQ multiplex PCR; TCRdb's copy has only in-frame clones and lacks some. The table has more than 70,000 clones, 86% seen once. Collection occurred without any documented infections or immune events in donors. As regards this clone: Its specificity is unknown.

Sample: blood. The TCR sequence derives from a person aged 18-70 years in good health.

CDR3 protein: CASSHRLAGGADGTDTQYF. The DNA for the CDR3 is TGTGCCAGCAGCCACAGACTAGCGGGGGGGGCCGACGGCACAGATACGCAGTATTTT. The chain joins TRBV9 to TRBJ2-3, with TRBD2 matching 14 bases. Germline V gives CDR1 SGDLS, CDR2 YYNGEE. CDR3 size: 19 residues. J gave up 1 base and V 4 bases, and 11 bases lay outside the gene matches.